The clone carrying this T cell receptor (beta chain) is labeled as medium-sized. The entry originates in a study of blood T cell repertoires in COVID-19. Study-wide background: The United States, Italy and Spain supplied acute and convalescent COVID-19 samples.

Profiled with immunoSEQ multiplex PCR; TCRdb holds only in-frame clones, not every one. The repertoire includes roughly 77,000 clones, around nine tenths of them detected once, and over 4% sits in the top ten. Germline lookup yields CDR1 ENHRY and CDR2 SYGVKD. J lost 6 bases, V lost 6 bases, and 8 bases had no gene match. The CDR3 runs to 16 residues. This clonotype was sampled from a man in his fifties or sixties with active COVID-19. The chain has TRBV10-3 and TRBJ2-1; 13 bases are shared with TRBD2. Source material: peripheral blood. The CDR3 reads CAIREGTSGILNEQFF. The CDR3 coding sequence is TGTGCCATCAGGGAAGGGACTAGCGGGATACTCAATGAGCAGTTCTTC.